This T cell receptor beta chain was obtained from a study of OX40 agonist ivuxolimab in advanced cancers. This clone has a single count. The CDR3 is made up of 15 amino acids. Germline V gene data show CDR1 as MNHEY and CDR2 as SVGAGI. V dropped 0 bases and J dropped 3 bases, with 9 bases sitting between them. Sequencing was performed with immunoSEQ multiplex PCR; in TCRdb, only in-frame clones are kept and a portion is missing. The data contain about 60,000 clones, over 80% of them seen just once; the ten biggest clones take up around 0.65%. This TCR was recovered from an adult with an advanced solid tumor such as melanoma, head and neck, liver or kidney cancer. Source: CD4+ or CD8+ T cells sorted from blood, taken in a trial of the OX40 agonist ivuxolimab. The chain couples TRBV6-5 to TRBJ2-1; no clear D. The CDR3 DNA follows: TGTGCCAGCAGTTACTCAGCTACCCTCTACAATGAGCAGTTCTTC. Its translation is CASSYSATLYNEQFF.